These 4 T cell receptor beta chains originate from one sample sequenced in a study of glioma-infiltrating T cells. Using RNA template, CDR3s of TCR alpha and beta were amplified with iRepertoire arm-PCR. One entry per CDR3 protein results from TCRdb running MiXCR on the multiplex PCR reads. The sample includes around 180,000 distinct CDR3 sequences, around 40% seen only once; the top ten take roughly 5.4%. Material: glioma tissue, nonneoplastic brain tissue, or PBMCs (not recorded which). The receptors come from a human donor with low-grade glioma or glioblastoma, undergoing nonglioma brain surgery, or in good health (not recorded which).

There are many counts of this clonotype. The V and J genes are TRBV2 and TRBJ1-2, with D uncertain. Germline CDR1 is SNHLY and CDR2 is FYNNEI. V gave up 9 bases and J gave up 0 bases, with 14 bases separating them. The CDR3 is made up of 14 amino acids. This CDR3 reads CARKTGRANYGYTF. The CDR3 nucleotides read TGTGCCAGAAAGACTGGGAGAGCTAACTATGGCTACACCTTC.

This clonotype was seen at least ten times. The chain recombines TRBV20-1 with TRBJ1-6; TRBD1 matches at 10 bases. Per the germline V gene, CDR1 is DFQATT and CDR2 is SNEGSKA (reference sequence). CDR3 length: 17 amino acids. Trimming cost V 0 bases and J 7 bases; bases outside gene matches: 9. CDR3 in DNA: TGCAGTGCTAGAGATCAGGGACAGGGGACCATGAATTCACCCCTCCACTTT. This codes for CSARDQGQGTMNSPLHF.

At least ten counts were recorded for this clonotype. This chain joins TRBV19 and TRBJ2-1; no definite D call. The CDR3 is 13 residues long. From germline, CDR1 is LNHDA and CDR2 SQIVND (reference sequence). V lost 3 bases and J lost 8, with 11 bases in between. The CDR3 DNA sequence: TGTGCCAGTAGTATGAAGATGTCTTATGAGCAGTTCTTC. Its protein product is CASSMKMSYEQFF.

The chain has TRBV19 and TRBJ2-1; a weak D match, TRBD2 (5 bases). V dropped 3 bases and J dropped 6 bases, with 15 bases sitting between them. Germline V gene sequence: CDR1 LNHDA, CDR2 SQIVND (reference sequence). The CDR3 has 15 residues. The CDR3 is CASSILAGQTNEQFF. In nucleotides, the CDR3 is TGTGCCAGTAGTATCCTCGCGGGCCAAACCAATGAGCAGTTCTTC.